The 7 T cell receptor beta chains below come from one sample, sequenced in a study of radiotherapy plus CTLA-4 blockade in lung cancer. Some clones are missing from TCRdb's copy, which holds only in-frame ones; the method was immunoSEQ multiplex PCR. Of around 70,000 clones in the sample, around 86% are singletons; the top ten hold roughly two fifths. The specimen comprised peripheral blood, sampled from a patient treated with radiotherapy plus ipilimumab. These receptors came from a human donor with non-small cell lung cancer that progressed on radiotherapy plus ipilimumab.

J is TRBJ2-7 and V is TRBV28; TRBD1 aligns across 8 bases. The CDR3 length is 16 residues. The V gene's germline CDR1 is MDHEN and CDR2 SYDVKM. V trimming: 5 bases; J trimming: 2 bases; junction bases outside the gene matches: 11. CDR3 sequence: CASSTMDRDLTYEQYV. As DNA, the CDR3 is TGTGCCAGCAGTACTATGGACAGGGATCTGACCTACGAGCAGTACGTC.

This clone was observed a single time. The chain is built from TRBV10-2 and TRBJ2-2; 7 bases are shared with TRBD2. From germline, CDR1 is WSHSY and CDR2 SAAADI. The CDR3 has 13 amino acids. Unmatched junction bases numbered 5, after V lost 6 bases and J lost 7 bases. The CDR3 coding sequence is TGCGCCAGCAGCGGACTAGTAAACGGGGAGCTGTTTTTT. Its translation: CASSGLVNGELFF.

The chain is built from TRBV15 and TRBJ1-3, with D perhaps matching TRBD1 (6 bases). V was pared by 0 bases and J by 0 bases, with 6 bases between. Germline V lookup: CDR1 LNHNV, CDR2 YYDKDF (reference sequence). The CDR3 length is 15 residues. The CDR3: CATSREGGSGNTIYF. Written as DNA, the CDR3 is TGTGCCACCAGCAGAGAAGGGGGCTCTGGAAACACCATATATTTT.

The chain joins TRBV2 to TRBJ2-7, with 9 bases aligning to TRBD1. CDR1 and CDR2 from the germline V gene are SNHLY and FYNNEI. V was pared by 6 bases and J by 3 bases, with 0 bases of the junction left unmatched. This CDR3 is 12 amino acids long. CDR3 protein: CASRTGGYEQYF. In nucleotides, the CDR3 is TGTGCCAGCAGGACAGGGGGCTACGAGCAGTACTTC.

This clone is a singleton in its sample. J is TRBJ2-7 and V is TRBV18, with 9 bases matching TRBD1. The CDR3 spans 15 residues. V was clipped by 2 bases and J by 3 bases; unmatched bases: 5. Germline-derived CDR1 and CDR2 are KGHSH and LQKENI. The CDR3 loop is CASSPRDRVFYEQYV. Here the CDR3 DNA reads TGTGCCAGCTCACCAAGGGACAGGGTTTTCTACGAGCAGTACGTC.

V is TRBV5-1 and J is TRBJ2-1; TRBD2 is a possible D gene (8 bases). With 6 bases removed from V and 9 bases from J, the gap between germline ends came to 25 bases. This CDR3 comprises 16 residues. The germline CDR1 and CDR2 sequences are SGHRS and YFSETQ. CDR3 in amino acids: CASIPGGSGSLGEQFF. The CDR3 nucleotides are TGCGCCAGCATACCAGGGGGAAGCGGGAGTCTAGGTGAGCAGTTCTTC.

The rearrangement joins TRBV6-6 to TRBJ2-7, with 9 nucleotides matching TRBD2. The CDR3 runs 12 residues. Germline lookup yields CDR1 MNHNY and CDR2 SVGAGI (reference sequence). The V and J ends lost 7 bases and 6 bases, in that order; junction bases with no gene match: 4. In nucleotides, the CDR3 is TGTGCCAGCACTCCAGCGGGAGGCGAGCAGTACTTC. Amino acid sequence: CASTPAGGEQYF.